This T cell receptor (beta chain) comes out of a study of human thymus T cells. It was from resections taken during corrective heart surgery that the thymus tissue came. Only in-frame clones appear in the TCRdb table, and some are missing; sequencing was by immunoSEQ multiplex PCR. The sample gives tens of thousands of clones, 85% to 95% of which show up once; around 0.037% is in the top ten. CDR3 size: 19 residues. The germline V gene has CDR1 SGHNT and CDR2 YYREEE (reference sequence). The junction had 14 bases not matched to a gene; V was cut back by 0 bases and J by 2 bases. The chain recombines TRBV5-4 with TRBJ2-7; 10 bases are shared with TRBD2. The sample was thymus tissue. This sequence originates from a girl less than two years old with a congenital heart defect but otherwise immunologically healthy. This CDR3 is CASSLVRASGRKGTYEQYF. CDR3 in DNA: TGTGCCAGCAGCTTGGTACGTGCTAGCGGGAGAAAGGGGACCTACGAGCAGTACTTC.